This TCR beta chain was documented in a study of beta chain features in type 1 diabetes. Sorted populations were all over 98% pure. The germline gives CDR1 SQVTM, CDR2 ANQGSEA. V was shortened by 6 bases and J by 6 bases, with 14 bases between the two germline ends. The CDR3 consists of 12 residues. Study conclusions and caveats: Researchers could not determine here whether HLA type influences TCRB rearrangement. Moderately but significantly shorter TCRB CDR3s were found in Type 1 diabetes patients in all four CD4+ subsets.

This clone has a handful of counts. Its antigen is currently unknown. The isolated RNA, all of it, was reverse transcribed, so expressed TCRB transcripts were what got sequenced. For naive, central memory and regulatory T cell samples, reads averaged roughly 3.6 million. Sequencing was performed with immunoSEQ multiplex PCR; in TCRdb, only in-frame clones are kept and a portion is missing. The data show roughly 140,000 clones, approximately 10% seen once. The sequenced sample consisted of central memory CD4+ T cells from blood. The genes are TRBV29-1 and TRBJ1-1, with D tentatively TRBD1 (6 bases). The origin of this receptor is a man aged 18-30 years in good health. CDR3 nucleotides: TGCAGCGTCTCACAGGGTTATTCTGAAGCTTTCTTT. This gives the protein CSVSQGYSEAFF.